The clone carrying this T cell receptor beta chain was seen many times. The library was built from 400 to 500 ng RNA with molecular barcoded adaptors for alpha/delta and beta/gamma chains. TCRdb called the reads again in MiXCR, with one record for every CDR3 protein. This sample yields about 93,000 distinct CDR3 sequences, of which under 25% are seen a single time; about 10% belongs to the top ten. This specimen comes from a study of read filtering for tumor transcriptome and immune sequencing. Study-level information: Whole-transcriptome libraries were prepared after DNase treatment.

Germline CDR1 and CDR2: DFQATT and SNEGSKA (reference sequence). Trimming removed 6 bases at V and 1 base at J, with 9 bases between. The CDR3 loop spans 12 amino acids. The source is a donor at least 40 years old with multiple myeloma. The gene calls are TRBV20-1 and TRBJ1-1, with no clear D. Sequenced: a population of CD138-negative cells sorted from bone marrow. The CDR3 DNA sequence: TGCAGTGCCCCCCGGCAGAACACTGAAGCTTTCTTT. Its translation: CSAPRQNTEAFF.